This note documents a single TCR beta chain sequence. Its antigen is currently unknown. As defined, naive CD8 cells were CD45RO-negative and positively selected for CCR7, with terminally differentiated effector memory CD45RA+ cells excluded. The data are from a study of shared clonotypes between healthy human individuals. Study-level points and caveats: Investigators collected only blood, and repertoires in tissues likely differ.

Generated by immunoSEQ multiplex PCR, the TCRdb table keeps only in-frame clones and is missing some. The table records around 2.1 million clones, 93% of them present only once. The CDR3 has 14 residues. V shed 5 bases and J shed 7 bases, with 15 bases lying between them. The germline CDR1 and CDR2 sequences are SEHNR and FQNEAQ (reference sequence). The sample comprised naive CD8+ T cells from PBMCs. This chain joins TRBV7-9 and TRBJ1-3; D is possibly TRBD1 (5 bases). This receptor was identified in a man aged 18-30 years in good health. Some clones in this sample may be carry-over from other donors' samples. The CDR3 protein is CASSPILGGNTIYF. CDR3 sequence (DNA): TGTGCCAGCAGCCCCATATTGGGGGGGAACACCATATATTTT.